The 12 T cell receptor beta chains in this list originate from one sample, sequenced in a study of cytomegalovirus exposure and HLA in healthy donors (dated by TCRdb to the late 2010s). Libraries came from the immunoSEQ multiplex PCR assay. For the multiplex PCR, a mixture combining 60 forward primers for TCR Vbeta segments and 13 reverse primers for TCR Jbeta segments was used. Held by TCRdb, this immuneACCESS table contains in-frame sequences only and omits some clones. Under half of the omission traces to an unresolved V gene where checked; the cause of the rest is unknown. This sample is represented by 140,000 to 150,000 clones; around 75% of them were singletons. The ten largest clones capture around 7% of the sample. Sequencing was carried out using PBMCs. These receptors were collected from a man aged 25 to 40 in good health and CMV-seronegative.

The chain uses TRBV4-1 and TRBJ2-5; 7 bases align to TRBD2. The J call could be wrong; TRBJ2-7 is a better fit for the DNA end. The CDR3 length is 13 residues. Germline V CDR1 and CDR2: MGHRA, YSYEKL. The CDR3 loop reads CASSQVPSGEQYF. DNA of the CDR3: TGCGCCAGCAGCCAAGTTCCTAGCGGCGAGCAGTACTTC.

The V call is TRBV19, the J call TRBJ1-2; D may be TRBD1 (6 bases). Germline V CDR1 and CDR2: LNHDA, SQIVND (reference sequence). There are 17 residues in the CDR3. Trimming removed 8 bases from V and 11 bases from J, with 33 bases in between. The CDR3 DNA reads as TGTGCCAGTTCCTCGGACAGTAAGCCCTCGTTCGGAAGCGGTTACACCTTC. Encoded protein: CASSSDSKPSFGSGYTF.

The V call is TRBV2, the J call TRBJ2-1, with 7 nucleotides matching TRBD1. J was trimmed by 10 bases and V by 4 bases; bases with no gene match: 4. The CDR3 runs 12 residues. Looked up from germline, CDR1 is SNHLY and CDR2 is FYNNEI. The CDR3 is CASSVQGEEQFF. DNA for the CDR3: TGTGCCAGCAGTGTCCAGGGGGAAGAGCAGTTCTTC.

The chain recombines TRBV21-1 with TRBJ2-7; the table's TRBD2 call for D was not verified on the DNA. TRBV21-1 is a pseudogene locus. This CDR3 region has 18 residues. The CDR3 protein is CASSKALRREGRGYEQYF. CDR3 bases: TGTGCCAGCAGCAAAGCGCTAAGGAGAGAGGGTCGGGGCTACGAGCAGTACTTC.

The genes are TRBV7-2 and TRBJ2-7, with D perhaps TRBD2 (5 bases). The V end lost 4 bases, the J end lost 2 bases, and 15 bases lay between the germline ends. The CDR3 length is 15 residues. Germline CDR1 and CDR2: SGHTA and FQGNSA. The CDR3 reads CASSYLVGGAYEQYF. CDR3 in DNA: TGTGCCAGCAGCTACTTAGTAGGAGGAGCCTACGAGCAGTACTTC.

The CDR3 sequence: CASSLGGVTFYEQYF. The DNA for the CDR3 is TGCGCCAGCAGCTTGGGCGGGGTCACATTCTACGAGCAGTACTTC. The chain links TRBV5-1 to TRBJ2-7; D is possibly TRBD2 (6 bases). The germline CDR1 and CDR2 sequences are SGHRS and YFSETQ. This CDR3 is built from 15 residues. The V gene lost 0 bases and the J gene lost 3 bases, with 13 bases spanning the gap. Using reference TRBV5-1 and TRBJ2-7 for the parts outside the CDR3, the full variable domain is KAGVTQTPRYLIKTRGQQVTLSCSPISGHRSVSWYQQTPGQGLQFLFEYFSETQRNKGNFPGRFSGRQFSNSRSEMNVSTLELGDSALYLCASSLGGVTFYEQYFGPGTRLTVT.

This chain joins TRBV5-4 and TRBJ2-3; 9 bases are shared with TRBD1. Germline values: CDR1 SGHNT, CDR2 YYREEE (reference sequence). The CDR3 is made up of 15 amino acids. Trimming at V came to 0 bases and at J to 4 bases, leaving 3 bases not matched to a gene. CDR3 DNA: TGTGCCAGCAGCTTGGACAGGGGGCAGTCAGATACGCAGTATTTT. Translating gives CASSLDRGQSDTQYF.

This clone was picked up a small number of times. V usage is TRBV9 and J usage is TRBJ1-1; TRBD1 is a possible D gene (6 bases). CDR3 length equals 16 residues. Germline loops: CDR1 SGDLS, CDR2 YYNGEE. Trimming shortened V by 2 bases and J by 7 bases, and 21 bases separated the two germline ends. The CDR3 DNA sequence: TGTGCCAGCAGCGTGATATTGGGGGCAACGGGAGGTGAAGCTTTCTTT. The encoded protein is CASSVILGATGGEAFF.

V is TRBV28 and J is TRBJ2-7; weak D call: TRBD2 (5 bases). Trimming removed 3 bases at V and 3 bases at J, with 9 bases between. The length of the CDR3 is 13 residues. Germline V gene data show CDR1 as MDHEN and CDR2 as SYDVKM. CDR3 protein: CASSLPGNYEQYF. The CDR3, as DNA: TGTGCCAGCAGTTTGCCGGGAAACTACGAGCAGTACTTC.

This chain joins TRBV5-6 and TRBJ1-1, with TRBD1 as a possible D gene (5 bases). This CDR3 spans 13 amino acids. V was trimmed by 7 bases and J by 5 bases, leaving 15 bases between them. CDR1 SGHDT and CDR2 YYEEEE come from the germline V gene. CDR3 in amino acids: CASLLGGGTEAFF. CDR3 in DNA: TGTGCCAGCCTCCTTGGGGGGGGGACTGAAGCTTTCTTT.

This sequence joins TRBV4-1 and TRBJ1-6; TRBD1 matches at 7 bases. Per germline, CDR1 MGHRA and CDR2 YSYEKL. After removal of 1 base from V and 7 bases from J, the junction contained 7 bases not matched to a gene. The CDR3 loop spans 16 amino acids. DNA of the CDR3: TGCGCCAGCAGCCAAGTCGACGGGACAGCCAATTCACCCCTCCACTTT. Encoded protein: CASSQVDGTANSPLHF.

V gene TRBV6-1 combines with J gene TRBJ1-1, with a tentative D call TRBD1 (5 bases). V was pared by 0 bases and J by 5 bases, with 13 bases between. CDR3 length: 15 residues. Germline V gene sequence: CDR1 MNHNS, CDR2 SASEGT. DNA for the CDR3: TGTGCCAGCAGTGAAGCCGACAGAAAACGAACTGAAGCTTTCTTT. This codes for CASSEADRKRTEAFF.